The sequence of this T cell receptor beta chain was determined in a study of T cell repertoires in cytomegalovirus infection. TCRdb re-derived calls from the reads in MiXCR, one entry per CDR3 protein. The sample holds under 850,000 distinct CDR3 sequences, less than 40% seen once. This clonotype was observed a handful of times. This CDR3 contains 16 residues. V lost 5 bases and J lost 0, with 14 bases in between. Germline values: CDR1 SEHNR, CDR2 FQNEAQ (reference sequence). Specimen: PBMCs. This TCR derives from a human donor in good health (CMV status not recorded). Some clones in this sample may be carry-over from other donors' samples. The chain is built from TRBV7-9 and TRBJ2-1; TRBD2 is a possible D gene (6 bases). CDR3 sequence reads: CASSASALSSYNEQFF. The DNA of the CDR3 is TGTGCCAGCAGCGCTAGCGCTCTAAGCTCCTACAATGAGCAGTTCTTC.